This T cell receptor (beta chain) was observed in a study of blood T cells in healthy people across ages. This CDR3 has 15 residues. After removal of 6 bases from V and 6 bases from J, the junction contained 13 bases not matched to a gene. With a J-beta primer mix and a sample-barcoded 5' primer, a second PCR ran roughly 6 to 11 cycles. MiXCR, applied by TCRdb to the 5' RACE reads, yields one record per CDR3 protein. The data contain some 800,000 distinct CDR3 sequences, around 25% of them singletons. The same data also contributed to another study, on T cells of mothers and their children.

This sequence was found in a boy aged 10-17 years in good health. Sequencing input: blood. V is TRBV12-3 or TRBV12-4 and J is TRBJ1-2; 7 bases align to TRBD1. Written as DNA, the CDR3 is TGTGCCAGCAGCTATACGGACAGGCCGGCGGATGGCTACACCTTC. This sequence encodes CASSYTDRPADGYTF.